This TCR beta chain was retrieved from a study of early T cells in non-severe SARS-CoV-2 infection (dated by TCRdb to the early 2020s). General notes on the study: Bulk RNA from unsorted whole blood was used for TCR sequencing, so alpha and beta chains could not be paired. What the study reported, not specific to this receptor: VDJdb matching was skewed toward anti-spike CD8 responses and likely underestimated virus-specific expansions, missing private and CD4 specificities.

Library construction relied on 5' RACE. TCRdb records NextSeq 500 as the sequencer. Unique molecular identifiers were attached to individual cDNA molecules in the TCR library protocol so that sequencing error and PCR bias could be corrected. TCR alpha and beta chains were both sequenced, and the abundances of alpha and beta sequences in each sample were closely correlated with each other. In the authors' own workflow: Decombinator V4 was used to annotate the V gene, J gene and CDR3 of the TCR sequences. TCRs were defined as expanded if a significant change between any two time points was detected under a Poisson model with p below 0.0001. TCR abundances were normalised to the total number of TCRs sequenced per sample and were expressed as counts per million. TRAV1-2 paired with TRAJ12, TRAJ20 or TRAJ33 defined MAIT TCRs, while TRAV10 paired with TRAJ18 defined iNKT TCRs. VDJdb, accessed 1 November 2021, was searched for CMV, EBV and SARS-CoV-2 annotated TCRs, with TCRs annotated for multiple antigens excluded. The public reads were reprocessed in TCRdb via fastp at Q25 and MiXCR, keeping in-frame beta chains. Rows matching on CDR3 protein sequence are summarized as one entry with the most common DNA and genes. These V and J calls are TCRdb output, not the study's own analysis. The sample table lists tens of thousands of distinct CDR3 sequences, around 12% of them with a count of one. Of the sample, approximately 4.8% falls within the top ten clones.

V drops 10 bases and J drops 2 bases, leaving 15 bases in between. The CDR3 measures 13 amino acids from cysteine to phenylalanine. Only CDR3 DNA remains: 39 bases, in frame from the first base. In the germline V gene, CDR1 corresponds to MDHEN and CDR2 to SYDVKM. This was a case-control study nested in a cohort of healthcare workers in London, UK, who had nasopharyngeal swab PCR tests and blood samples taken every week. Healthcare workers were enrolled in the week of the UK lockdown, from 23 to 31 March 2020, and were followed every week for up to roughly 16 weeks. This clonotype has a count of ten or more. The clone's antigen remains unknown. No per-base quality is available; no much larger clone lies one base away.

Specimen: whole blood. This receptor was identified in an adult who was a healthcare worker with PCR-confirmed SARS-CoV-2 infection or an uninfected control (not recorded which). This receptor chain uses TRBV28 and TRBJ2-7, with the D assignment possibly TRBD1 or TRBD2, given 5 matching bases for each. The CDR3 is CATAVGTAYEQYF. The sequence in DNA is TGTGCCACAGCAGTAGGGACGGCCTACGAGCAGTACTTC.